This T cell receptor (beta chain) was sequenced during a study of OX40 agonist ivuxolimab in advanced cancers. For the study at large: Ivuxolimab, which is an agonistic anti-OX40 (CD134) antibody, was administered to the patients.

The count of this clone is one. CDR3 length: 13 residues. V was cut by 3 bases and J by 1 base, with 7 bases left in between. CDR1 is SGHTA and CDR2 is FQGNSA in the germline V gene. Clones were sequenced by immunoSEQ multiplex PCR, and TCRdb holds only the in-frame ones, with some missing. The repertoire consists of 72,000 or so clones, with about 91% occurring once and the leading ten covering 0.8% to 0.9%. The specimen was CD4+ or CD8+ T cells sorted from blood, collected in a trial of the OX40 agonist ivuxolimab. This sequence originates from an adult with an advanced solid tumor such as melanoma, head and neck, liver or kidney cancer. This sequence joins TRBV7-2 and TRBJ2-7, with no clear D. This chain's CDR3 is CASSLADSYEQYF. The CDR3 nucleotides are TGTGCCAGCAGCTTGGCGGATTCCTACGAGCAGTACTTC.